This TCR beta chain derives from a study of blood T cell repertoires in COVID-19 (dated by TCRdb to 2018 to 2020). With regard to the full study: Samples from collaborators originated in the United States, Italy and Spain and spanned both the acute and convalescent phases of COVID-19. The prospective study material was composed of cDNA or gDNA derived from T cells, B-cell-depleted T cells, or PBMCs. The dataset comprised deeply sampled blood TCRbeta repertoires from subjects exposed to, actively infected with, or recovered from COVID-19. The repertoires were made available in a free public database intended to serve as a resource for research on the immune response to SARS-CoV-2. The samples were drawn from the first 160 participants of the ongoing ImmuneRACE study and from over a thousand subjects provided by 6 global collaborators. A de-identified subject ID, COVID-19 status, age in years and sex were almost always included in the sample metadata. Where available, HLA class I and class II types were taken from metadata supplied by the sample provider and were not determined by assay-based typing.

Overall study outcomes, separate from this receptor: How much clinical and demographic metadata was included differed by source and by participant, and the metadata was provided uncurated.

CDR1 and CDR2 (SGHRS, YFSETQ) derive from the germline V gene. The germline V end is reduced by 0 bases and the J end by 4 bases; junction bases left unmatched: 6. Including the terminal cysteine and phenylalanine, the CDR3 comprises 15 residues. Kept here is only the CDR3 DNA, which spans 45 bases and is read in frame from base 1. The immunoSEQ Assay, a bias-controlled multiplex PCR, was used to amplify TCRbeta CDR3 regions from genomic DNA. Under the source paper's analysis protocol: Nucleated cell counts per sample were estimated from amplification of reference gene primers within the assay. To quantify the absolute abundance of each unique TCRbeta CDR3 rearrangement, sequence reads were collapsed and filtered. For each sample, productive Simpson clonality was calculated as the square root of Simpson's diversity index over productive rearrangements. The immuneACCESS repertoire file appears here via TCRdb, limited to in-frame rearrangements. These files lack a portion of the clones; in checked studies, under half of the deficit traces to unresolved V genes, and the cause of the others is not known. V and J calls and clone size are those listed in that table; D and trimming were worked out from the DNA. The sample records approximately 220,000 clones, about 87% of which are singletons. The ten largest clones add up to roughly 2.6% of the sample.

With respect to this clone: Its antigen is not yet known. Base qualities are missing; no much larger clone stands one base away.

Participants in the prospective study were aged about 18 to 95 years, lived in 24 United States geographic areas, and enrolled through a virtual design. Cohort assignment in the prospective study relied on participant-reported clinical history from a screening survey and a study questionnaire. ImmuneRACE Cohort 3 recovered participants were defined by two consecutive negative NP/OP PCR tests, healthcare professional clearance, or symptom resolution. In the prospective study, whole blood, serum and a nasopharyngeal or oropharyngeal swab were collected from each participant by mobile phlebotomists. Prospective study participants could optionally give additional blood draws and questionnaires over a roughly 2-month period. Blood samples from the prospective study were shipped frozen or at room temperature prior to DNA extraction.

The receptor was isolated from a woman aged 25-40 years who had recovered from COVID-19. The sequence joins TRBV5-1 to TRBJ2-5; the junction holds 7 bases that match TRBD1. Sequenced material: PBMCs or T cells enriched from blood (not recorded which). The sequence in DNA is TGCGCCAGCAGCTTGGTAGGGGGCCGGGGAGAGACCCAGTACTTC. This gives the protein CASSLVGGRGETQYF.